This entry lists 28 T cell receptor beta chains sequenced from one sample in a study of post-analysis software for immune sequencing data. TCR beta cDNA libraries had unique molecular identifiers. TCRdb independently ran MiXCR on the PCR reads; one entry per CDR3 protein. The data hold over 150,000 distinct CDR3 sequences, with around 36% observed a single time. Source: blood, taken after autologous hematopoietic stem cell transplantation. Every receptor here comes from a girl aged 10 to 17 with multiple sclerosis.

A few counts support this clonotype. The rearrangement joins TRBV18 to TRBJ2-1; 7 bases align to TRBD2. The CDR3 sequence is 15 residues long. Looked up from germline, CDR1 is KGHSH and CDR2 is LQKENI. V shed 6 bases, J shed 4 bases, and the junction held 9 bases outside the gene matches. CDR3 protein: CASSSPGLLYNEQFF. CDR3 nucleotide sequence: TGTGCCAGCTCGTCCCCGGGACTACTTTACAATGAGCAGTTCTTC.

The V call is TRBV10-3, the J call TRBJ2-3, with 7 bases matching TRBD2. V dropped 3 bases and J dropped 2; count of bases not matched to a gene: 8. The germline V gene encodes CDR1 ENHRY and CDR2 SYGVKD. The CDR3 covers 16 residues. The CDR3 is CAISEGSGGTTDTQYF. The DNA for the CDR3 is TGTGCCATCAGTGAAGGATCGGGGGGAACCACAGATACGCAGTATTTT.

In regard to this clonotype: Possible read error: a much larger clone is one base away. As DNA, the CDR3 is TGTGCCTGGAGTATCGCCGGGGTGAGCACAGATGCGCAGTATTTT. Amino acid sequence: CAWSIAGVSTDAQYF. This sequence joins TRBV30 and TRBJ2-3, with D maybe TRBD2 (5 bases). The CDR3 spans 15 residues. Germline loops: CDR1 GTSNPN, CDR2 SVGIG (reference sequence).

The chain carries TRBV9 and TRBJ2-5; tentatively, D is TRBD2 (5 bases). CDR1 and CDR2 (germline): SGDLS, YYNGEE. V lost 0 bases, J lost 11 bases, and 11 bases lay in between. The CDR3 totals 12 residues. Here the CDR3 reads CASSVGGEAQYF. The CDR3 coding sequence is TGTGCCAGCAGCGTAGGGGGAGAGGCTCAGTACTTC.

The chain carries TRBV29-1 and TRBJ1-1; D call uncertain. Germline CDR1 reads SQVTM; CDR2 reads ANQGSEA. V gave up 6 bases and J gave up 2 bases, with 19 bases separating them. CDR3 length: 15 amino acids. The chain's CDR3 is CSVSEGGLQNTEAFF. The CDR3 region has the DNA TGCAGCGTATCCGAGGGAGGGCTCCAAAACACTGAAGCTTTCTTT. Together with reference TRBV29-1 and TRBJ1-1, the CDR3 gives the full variable domain: SAVISQKPSRDICQRGTSLTIQCQVDSQVTMMFWYRQQPGQSLTLIATANQGSEATYESGFVIDKFPISRPNLTFSTLTVSNMSPEDSSIYLCSVSEGGLQNTEAFFGQGTRLTVV.

The genes are TRBV27 and TRBJ2-7; D possibly corresponds to TRBD1 (6 bases). CDR1 MNHEY and CDR2 SMNVEV come from the germline V gene (reference sequence). V lost 5 bases to trimming and J lost 2 bases, with 19 bases between them. This CDR3 is built from 16 residues. The CDR3 spells CASSPQKPQGPYEQYF. The CDR3 nucleotides are TGTGCCAGCAGTCCCCAAAAACCACAGGGACCCTACGAGCAGTACTTC.

The table lists this clonotype with a few counts. This chain links TRBV6-5 with TRBJ1-5; tentative D call: TRBD1 (5 bases). The CDR3 runs to 13 residues. Between the trimmed V and J ends, which lost 11 bases and 1 base, there was a span of 12 bases. From germline, CDR1 is MNHEY and CDR2 SVGAGI. Here the CDR3 reads CAARQGSNQPQHF. CDR3 nucleotide sequence: TGTGCCGCGAGGCAGGGAAGCAATCAGCCCCAGCATTTT.

The chain has TRBV30 and TRBJ2-3; D gene unclear. CDR3 length: 13 residues. Trimming took 3 bases from V and 8 from J, leaving 15 bases between them. CDR1 and CDR2 (germline): GTSNPN, SVGIG (reference sequence). The CDR3 nucleotides read TGTGCCTGGAGGCAAACTCCGGGCCCTACGCAGTATTTT. Amino acid sequence: CAWRQTPGPTQYF.

In this sample, this clonotype turned up a few times. The V and J genes are TRBV7-3 and TRBJ2-1; either TRBD1 or TRBD2 may supply D (5 bases each). Germline CDR1 reads SGHTA; CDR2 reads FQGTGA. Trimming took off 2 bases at V and 10 bases at J, with 12 bases between the two ends. The CDR3 runs 13 residues. CDR3 in amino acids: CASSLDSPGEQFF. The CDR3 bases are TGTGCCAGCAGCTTAGACAGCCCGGGAGAGCAGTTCTTC.

V usage is TRBV20-1 and J usage is TRBJ1-2, with 7 bases identical to TRBD1. The V gene end was trimmed by 3 bases and the J gene end by 4 bases; junction bases not matched to a gene: 5. CDR1 is DFQATT and CDR2 is SNEGSKA in the germline V gene (reference sequence). This CDR3 is built from 13 residues. As DNA, the CDR3 is TGCAGTGCTAGGCCCGGGACAGCCTATGGCTACACCTTC. This encodes CSARPGTAYGYTF.

This rearrangement joins TRBV6-2 or TRBV6-3 to TRBJ2-7, with 11 bases fitting TRBD2. The CDR3 has 16 amino acids. Germline loops: CDR1 MNHEY, CDR2 SVGEGT. The V gene end was trimmed by 4 bases and the J gene end by 3 bases; junction bases not matched to a gene: 8. The CDR3 coding sequence is TGTGCCAGCAGTTTCCTCTCACTAGCGGGAGTCTACGAGCAGTACTTC. The encoded protein is CASSFLSLAGVYEQYF.

This clonotype was found a few times. V and J are TRBV12-3 or TRBV12-4 and TRBJ2-7; tentative D call: TRBD2 (5 bases). The CDR3 runs 16 residues. V dropped 4 bases and J dropped 2 bases, with 18 bases sitting between them. Here the CDR3 reads CASSSYIGEIAYEQYF. CDR3 nucleotides: TGTGCCAGCAGTTCCTATATCGGGGAGATAGCCTACGAGCAGTACTTC.

This clonotype occurred a few times. The chain has TRBV5-6 and TRBJ2-7; a weak D match, TRBD1 (6 bases). CDR1 and CDR2 from the germline V gene are SGHDT and YYEEEE. V dropped 4 bases and J dropped 1 base, with 15 bases sitting between them. The CDR3 length is 15 residues. Written as DNA, the CDR3 is TGTGCCAGCAGCGCCCAAGACAGGAGTTCCTACGAGCAGTACTTC. Translating it yields CASSAQDRSSYEQYF.

In the case of this clonotype: One base away lies a much larger clone, so this may be a sequencing read error. The rearrangement links TRBV15 to TRBJ2-5; TRBD1 is a possible D gene (5 bases). Per germline, CDR1 LNHNV and CDR2 YYDKDF (reference sequence). The CDR3 has 13 residues. CDR3 in amino acids: CATSRTLQEAQYF. Written as DNA, the CDR3 is TGTGCCACCTCCAGGACACTCCAAGAGGCCCAGTACTTC.

This clonotype was detected a few times. This sequence joins TRBV6-4 and TRBJ2-3; unclear D gene. The ends were cut back, 3 bases at V and 0 bases at J, with 7 bases in the middle. Germline loops: CDR1 MRHNA, CDR2 SNTAGT. The CDR3 totals 14 residues. Here the CDR3 DNA reads TGTGCCAGCAGTGAGGAAGATAGCACAGATACGCAGTATTTT. This encodes CASSEEDSTDTQYF.

This clonotype was detected ten times or more. The chain carries TRBV29-1 and TRBJ2-7; D is undetermined. Germline CDR1 and CDR2: SQVTM and ANQGSEA. CDR3 length: 12 amino acids. Trimming cost V 7 bases and J 2 bases, with 12 bases left between them. CDR3: CSAGLAAYEQYF. As DNA, the CDR3 is TGCAGCGCTGGTCTTGCCGCCTACGAGCAGTACTTC.

The chain uses TRBV20-1 and TRBJ1-2, with 9 positions matching TRBD1. The trim removed 5 bases at V and 8 bases at J, leaving 15 bases unmatched. The CDR3 length is 15 residues. The V gene's germline CDR1 is DFQATT and CDR2 SNEGSKA (reference sequence). This CDR3 is CSAPGLGQGYRGYTF. The CDR3 DNA follows: TGCAGTGCTCCCGGTTTGGGACAGGGCTATAGGGGCTACACCTTC.

Ten or more counts support this clonotype. The rearrangement joins TRBV24-1 to TRBJ2-1; 8 nucleotides line up with TRBD1. The CDR3 is 15 residues long. The germline V gene has CDR1 KGHDR and CDR2 SFDVKD. V shed 5 bases and J 9 bases; nucleotides not matched to a gene: 11. The CDR3 sequence is CATSAPGQDNLEQFF. The DNA of the CDR3 is TGTGCCACCAGTGCCCCGGGACAGGATAATCTTGAGCAGTTCTTC.

This clonotype has just a few counts. This chain joins TRBV27 and TRBJ1-1, with D tentatively TRBD1 (5 bases). The CDR3 has 14 amino acids. Per the germline V gene, CDR1 is MNHEY and CDR2 is SMNVEV (reference sequence). V shed 2 bases and J shed 1 base, with 8 bases lying between them. Here the CDR3 reads CASSLGGTNTEAFF. In nucleotides, the CDR3 is TGTGCCAGCAGTTTAGGAGGGACGAACACTGAAGCTTTCTTT.

This clonotype was recorded a few times. The DNA for the CDR3 is TGCACCAGCAGGCCGACTAGCGGCTACGAGCAGTACTTC. Translating it yields CTSRPTSGYEQYF. The V call is TRBV1, the J call TRBJ2-7; the table's D call of TRBD2 was not tested on the DNA. TRBV1 is labeled a pseudogene. The CDR3 runs 13 residues.

In its sample, this clonotype was seen a few times. The rearrangement joins TRBV5-1 to TRBJ1-2; a possible D gene is TRBD1 (6 bases). V lost 0 bases, J lost 3 bases, and 15 bases lay in between. The CDR3 contains 16 residues. Germline lookup yields CDR1 SGHRS and CDR2 YFSETQ. As DNA, the CDR3 is TGCGCCAGCAGCTTGGAAGGCTTACAGGGTGACTATGGCTACACCTTC. This codes for CASSLEGLQGDYGYTF.

This clonotype was recorded a few times. The chain uses TRBV12-3 or TRBV12-4 and TRBJ1-4; D is undetermined. This CDR3 has 14 residues. The V gene lost 2 bases and the J gene lost 4 bases, with 8 bases spanning the gap. The chain's CDR3 is CASSLSGVNEKLFF. The CDR3 DNA sequence: TGTGCCAGCAGTTTATCCGGGGTTAATGAAAAACTGTTTTTT.

V gene TRBV4-2 combines with J gene TRBJ2-6; 8 bases are shared with TRBD2. The length of the CDR3 is 19 residues. CDR1 and CDR2 (germline): LGHNA, YNFKEQ. J gave up 1 base and V 6 bases, and 14 bases lay outside the gene matches. The CDR3 region has the DNA TGTGCCAGCAGGCTGCAGGCCGGGCCTAGCGGGTCTGGGGCCAACGTCCTGACTTTC. Amino acids: CASRLQAGPSGSGANVLTF.

The table lists this clonotype with a few counts. The V gene is TRBV28, the J gene TRBJ1-2; tentative D call: TRBD1 (5 bases). This CDR3 spans 14 amino acids. CDR1 is MDHEN, CDR2 SYDVKM, per germline. The V gene lost 2 bases and the J gene lost 3 bases, with 10 bases spanning the gap. DNA for the CDR3: TGTGCCAGCAGTTTACGAACAGGCTACTATGGCTACACCTTC. It specifies CASSLRTGYYGYTF.

The rearrangement links TRBV27 to TRBJ2-5; 7 bases line up with TRBD2. Matching the DNA end better, TRBJ2-7 makes the J call doubtful. The CDR3 length is 16 residues. Germline-derived CDR1 and CDR2 are MNHEY and SMNVEV (reference sequence). CDR3 residues: CASSLTSGTTRGEQYF. The CDR3 DNA follows: TGTGCCAGCAGTTTAACCTCCGGGACTACCCGAGGCGAGCAGTACTTC.

V gene TRBV5-1 combines with J gene TRBJ2-1, with 8 positions matching TRBD2. The CDR3 is 14 amino acids. Germline CDR1 reads SGHRS; CDR2 reads YFSETQ. Trimming at V came to 0 bases and at J to 6 bases, leaving 2 bases not matched to a gene. The CDR3 reads CASSLALAGNEQFF. The CDR3 coding sequence is TGCGCCAGCAGCTTGGCCCTAGCGGGCAATGAGCAGTTCTTC.

This clonotype was seen a few times. The chain combines TRBV20-1 with TRBJ2-1, with TRBD2 identical over 7 bases. The CDR3 length is 17 residues. Germline CDR1 and CDR2: DFQATT and SNEGSKA (reference sequence). Trimming cost V 0 bases and J 4 bases; bases outside gene matches: 12. CDR3 amino acids: CSARDLGGEIRYNEQFF. The CDR3 coding sequence is TGCAGTGCTAGAGATCTGGGGGGGGAGATAAGGTACAATGAGCAGTTCTTC.

The chain joins TRBV12-3 or TRBV12-4 to TRBJ2-5; D call uncertain. This CDR3 contains 13 residues. V lost 4 bases and J lost 0, with 6 bases in between. The CDR3 protein is CASSSTYQETQYF. The DNA of the CDR3 is TGTGCCAGCAGTTCTACGTACCAAGAGACCCAGTACTTC.